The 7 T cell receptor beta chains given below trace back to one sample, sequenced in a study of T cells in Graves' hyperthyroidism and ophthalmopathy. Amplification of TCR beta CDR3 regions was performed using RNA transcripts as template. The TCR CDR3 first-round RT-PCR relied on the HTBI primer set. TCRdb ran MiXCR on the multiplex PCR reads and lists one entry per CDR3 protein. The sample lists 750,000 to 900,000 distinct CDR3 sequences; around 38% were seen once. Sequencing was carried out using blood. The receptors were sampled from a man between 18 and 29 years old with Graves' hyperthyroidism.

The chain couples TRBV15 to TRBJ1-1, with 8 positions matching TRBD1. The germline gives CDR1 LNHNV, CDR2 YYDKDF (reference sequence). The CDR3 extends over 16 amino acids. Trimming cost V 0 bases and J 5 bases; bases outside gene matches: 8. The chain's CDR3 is CATSRDLAGGRTEAFF. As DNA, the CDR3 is TGTGCCACCAGCAGAGATCTGGCAGGGGGCAGGACTGAAGCTTTCTTT. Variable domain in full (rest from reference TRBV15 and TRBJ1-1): DAMVIQNPRYQVTQFGKPVTLSCSQTLNHNVMYWYQQKSSQAPKLLFHYYDKDFNNEADTPDNFQSRRPNTSFCFLDIRSPGLGDTAMYLCATSRDLAGGRTEAFFGQGTRLTVV.

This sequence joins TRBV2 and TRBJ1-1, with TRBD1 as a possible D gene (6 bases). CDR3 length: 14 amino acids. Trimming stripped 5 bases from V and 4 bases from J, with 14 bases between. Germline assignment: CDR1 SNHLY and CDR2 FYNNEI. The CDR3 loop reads CASSLQGGSTEAFF. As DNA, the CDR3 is TGTGCCAGCAGTTTACAGGGAGGGAGCACTGAAGCTTTCTTT.

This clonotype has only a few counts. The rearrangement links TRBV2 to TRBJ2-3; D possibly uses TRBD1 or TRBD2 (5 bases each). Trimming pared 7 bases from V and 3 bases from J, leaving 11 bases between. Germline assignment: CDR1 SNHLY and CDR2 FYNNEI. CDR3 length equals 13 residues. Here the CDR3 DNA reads TGTGCCAGCACGGTTTGGGGGACAGATACGCAGTATTTT. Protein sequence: CASTVWGTDTQYF.

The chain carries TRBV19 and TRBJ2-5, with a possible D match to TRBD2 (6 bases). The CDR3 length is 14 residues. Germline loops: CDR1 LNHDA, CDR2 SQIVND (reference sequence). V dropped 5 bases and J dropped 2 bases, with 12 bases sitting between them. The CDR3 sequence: CASSLANLQETQYF. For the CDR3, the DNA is TGTGCCAGTAGTCTAGCGAACCTTCAAGAGACCCAGTACTTC.

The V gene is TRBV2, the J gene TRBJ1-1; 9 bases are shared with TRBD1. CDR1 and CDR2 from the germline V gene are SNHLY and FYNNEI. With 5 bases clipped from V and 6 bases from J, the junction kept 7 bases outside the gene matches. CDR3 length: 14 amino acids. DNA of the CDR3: TGTGCCAGCAGTTACAGGGGGCACAACGCTGAAGCTTTCTTT. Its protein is CASSYRGHNAEAFF.

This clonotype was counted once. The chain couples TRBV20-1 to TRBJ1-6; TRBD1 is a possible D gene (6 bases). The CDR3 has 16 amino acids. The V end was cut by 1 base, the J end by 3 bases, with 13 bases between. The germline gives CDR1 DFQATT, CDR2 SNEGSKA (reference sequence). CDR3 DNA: TGCAGTGCTAGAGGGCCCGGACAGAACTATAATTCACCCCTCCACTTT. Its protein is CSARGPGQNYNSPLHF.

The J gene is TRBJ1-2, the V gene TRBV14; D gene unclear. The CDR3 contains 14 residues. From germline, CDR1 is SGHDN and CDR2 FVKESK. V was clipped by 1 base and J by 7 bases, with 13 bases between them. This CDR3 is CASSQAMGGGGYTF. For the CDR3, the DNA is TGTGCCAGCAGCCAAGCTATGGGCGGTGGTGGCTACACCTTC.